The 21 T cell receptor beta chains in this list originate from one sample, sequenced in a study of shared clonotypes between healthy human individuals. Generated by immunoSEQ multiplex PCR, the TCRdb table keeps only in-frame clones and is missing some. The table shows 850,000 to 1,100,000 clones, with approximately 80% occurring only once. Sequencing was done on a sample of memory CD4+ T cells from PBMCs. The subset denotes: CD45RA-negative fraction. The receptor source for this set is a man aged 18 to 29 in good health. Some clones in this sample may be carry-over from other donors' samples.

The chain recombines TRBV4-3 with TRBJ2-3; 8 nucleotides align to TRBD2. J was trimmed by 4 bases and V by 3 bases; bases with no gene match: 15. Germline CDR1 LGHNA, CDR2 YSLEER. CDR3 length equals 18 residues. This CDR3 is CASSQGPFTAGVSDTQYF. CDR3 DNA: TGCGCCAGCAGCCAGGGTCCTTTTACAGCGGGAGTATCAGATACGCAGTATTTT.

On this clone itself: Other DNA sequences of this sample code for an identical CDR3. This sequence joins TRBV19 and TRBJ1-4; tentatively, D is TRBD1 (5 bases). Germline-derived CDR1 and CDR2 are LNHDA and SQIVND (reference sequence). The V gene lost 7 bases and the J gene lost 0 bases, with 12 bases spanning the gap. This CDR3 has 15 residues. CDR3 loop: CASTPGGATNEKLFF. The CDR3, as DNA: TGTGCCAGTACCCCGGGGGGGGCAACTAATGAAAAACTGTTTTTT. The variable domain in full, completed from reference TRBV19 and TRBJ1-4, reads DGGITQSPKYLFRKEGQNVTLSCEQNLNHDAMYWYRQDPGQGLRLIYYSQIVNDFQKGDIAEGYSVSREKKESFPLTVTSAQKNPTAFYLCASTPGGATNEKLFFGSGTQLSVL.

This chain uses TRBV15 with TRBJ1-1; the D gene is possibly TRBD1 (5 bases). This CDR3 region has 15 residues. CDR1 LNHNV and CDR2 YYDKDF come from the germline V gene (reference sequence). V was cut by 4 bases and J by 5 bases, with 17 bases left in between. In nucleotides, the CDR3 is TGTGCCACCAGCATCGACCGGGGGGTTGGTACTGAAGCTTTCTTT. Protein product: CATSIDRGVGTEAFF.

This chain joins TRBV6-5 and TRBJ1-2; possibly TRBD1 for D (5 bases). CDR1 MNHEY and CDR2 SVGAGI come from the germline V gene. V gave up 2 bases and J gave up 0 bases, with 13 bases separating them. This CDR3 region has 16 residues. CDR3 coding DNA: TGTGCCAGCAGTTACACAGGAGGAGGTTCTAACTATGGCTACACCTTC. This translates into CASSYTGGGSNYGYTF.

The J gene is TRBJ2-1, the V gene TRBV11-2; D is possibly TRBD1 (5 bases). There are 14 residues in the CDR3. The germline V and J ends were trimmed by 4 bases and 9 bases, with 16 bases remaining between them. Per germline, CDR1 SGHAT and CDR2 FQNNGV. The CDR3 region has the DNA TGTGCCAGCAGCTCCGAACCCAGGGTGGCTGAGCAGTTCTTC. It encodes CASSSEPRVAEQFF.

The chain has TRBV19 and TRBJ2-2, with 8 bases aligning to TRBD1. The CDR3 has 14 residues. The V gene end was trimmed by 5 bases and the J gene end by 9 bases; junction bases not matched to a gene: 8. CDR1 LNHDA and CDR2 SQIVND come from the germline V gene (reference sequence). The CDR3 DNA follows: TGTGCCAGTAGTTCTAGGACAGGGCCAAGGGAGCTGTTTTTT. This translates into CASSSRTGPRELFF. Full variable domain (missing parts from reference TRBV19 and TRBJ2-2): DGGITQSPKYLFRKEGQNVTLSCEQNLNHDAMYWYRQDPGQGLRLIYYSQIVNDFQKGDIAEGYSVSREKKESFPLTVTSAQKNPTAFYLCASSSRTGPRELFFGEGSRLTVL.

Turning to this clone: The sample contains more than one DNA sequence encoding this CDR3. V is TRBV10-3 and J is TRBJ1-1; the match to TRBD1 covers 7 bases. After removal of 0 bases from V and 4 bases from J, the junction contained 2 bases not matched to a gene. This CDR3 contains 14 residues. Germline-derived CDR1 and CDR2 are ENHRY and SYGVKD. The CDR3 bases are TGTGCCATCAGTGAGTCCACAGGGGTCACTGAAGCTTTCTTT. This gives the protein CAISESTGVTEAFF.

The V call is TRBV5-1, the J call TRBJ2-3; TRBD2 agrees at 10 bases. V was pared by 4 bases and J by 4 bases, with 12 bases of the junction left unmatched. The CDR3 runs to 17 residues. Looked up from germline, CDR1 is SGHRS and CDR2 is YFSETQ. CDR3 sequence reads: CASSLGTGTSAADTQYF. The CDR3, as DNA: TGCGCCAGCAGCCTAGGGACCGGGACTAGCGCCGCAGATACGCAGTATTTT.

The rearrangement joins TRBV5-6 to TRBJ2-1, with 9 bases that match TRBD1. This CDR3 contains 16 residues. Germline-derived CDR1 and CDR2 are SGHDT and YYEEEE. With V trimmed by 5 bases and J by 1 base, 7 bases remained unmatched. The CDR3 region has the DNA TGTGCCAGCAGGCCGATCGGACAGGGGTCCTACAATGAGCAGTTCTTC. Encoded protein: CASRPIGQGSYNEQFF. Filled out from reference TRBV5-6 and TRBJ2-1, the complete variable domain reads DAGVTQSPTHLIKTRGQQVTLRCSPKSGHDTVSWYQQALGQGPQFIFQYYEEEERQRGNFPDRFSGHQFPNYSSELNVNALLLGDSALYLCASRPIGQGSYNEQFFGPGTRLTVL.

This clone was seen a handful of times. The same CDR3 also results from other DNA sequences found in this sample. The V call is TRBV5-1, the J call TRBJ2-1; D is ambiguous. V lost 5 bases, J lost 4 bases, and 10 bases lay in between. Germline V gene lookup returns CDR1 SGHRS and CDR2 YFSETQ. The CDR3 contains 13 residues. CDR3 residues: CASSSLGYNEQFF. The DNA of the CDR3 is TGCGCCAGCAGTTCCCTAGGTTACAATGAGCAGTTCTTC.

This clone was picked up a small number of times. The chain uses TRBV30 and TRBJ1-5, with a possible D match to TRBD1 (5 bases). The length of the CDR3 is 14 residues. Deletions cut 2 bases from V and 9 bases from J, with 17 bases between. Germline CDR1 is GTSNPN and CDR2 is SVGIG (reference sequence). The CDR3 region is CAWSQERHGTPQHF. The CDR3, as DNA: TGTGCCTGGAGTCAAGAGCGTCACGGGACGCCCCAGCATTTT.

This chain joins TRBV29-1 and TRBJ1-1; 10 bases line up with TRBD1. The V gene's germline CDR1 is SQVTM and CDR2 ANQGSEA. The CDR3 length is 15 residues. V shed 5 bases and J 0 bases; nucleotides not matched to a gene: 6. The CDR3: CSVSGTGALNTEAFF. CDR3 coding DNA: TGCAGCGTTTCCGGGACAGGGGCCCTGAACACTGAAGCTTTCTTT.

The rearrangement uses TRBV7-9 and TRBJ2-1; 7 bases match TRBD2. The J segment lost 7 bases and the V segment lost 5 bases, leaving 8 bases of the junction unmatched. CDR1 SEHNR and CDR2 FQNEAQ come from the germline V gene (reference sequence). This CDR3 is 14 amino acids long. CDR3 in DNA: TGTGCCAGCAGCGCGGTCCGGCGGGGGAATGAGCAGTTCTTC. Residues: CASSAVRRGNEQFF.

This chain connects TRBV5-1 to TRBJ2-1; 7 bases are a match to TRBD1. Germline trimming cut 6 bases from V and 8 bases from J; bases unmatched to any gene: 14. The CDR3 has 15 residues. Germline V lookup: CDR1 SGHRS, CDR2 YFSETQ. The CDR3 is CASTKGARARDEQFF. Written as DNA, the CDR3 is TGCGCCAGCACCAAGGGGGCTAGAGCCAGGGATGAGCAGTTCTTC.

The gene calls are TRBV28 and TRBJ1-2, with 8 bases fitting TRBD1. Germline-derived CDR1 and CDR2 are MDHEN and SYDVKM. The CDR3 runs to 15 residues. V was clipped by 5 bases and J by 6 bases; unmatched bases: 11. The CDR3 region is CASSAGGVGSDGYTF. The CDR3 nucleotides read TGTGCCAGCAGTGCAGGGGGCGTTGGGTCGGATGGCTACACCTTC.

The CDR3 nucleotides are TGTGCCAGCAGCTTAGCCGGGACTTCCGGGGAGCTGTTTTTT. Translation: CASSLAGTSGELFF. V usage is TRBV7-8 and J usage is TRBJ2-2, with D possibly TRBD2 on 6 matching bases. Germline values: CDR1 SGHVS, CDR2 FQNEAQ. Deletions cut 0 bases from V and 6 bases from J, with 8 bases between. The CDR3 extends over 14 amino acids.

This clone was picked up one time. The chain has TRBV4-3 and TRBJ1-2; the D gene is possibly TRBD1 (5 bases). The CDR3 is 14 residues long. Germline V CDR1 and CDR2: LGHNA, YSLEER. V was pared by 3 bases and J by 6 bases, with 14 bases between. CDR3 in amino acids: CASSQVVTADGYTF. The DNA for the CDR3 is TGCGCCAGCAGCCAGGTTGTGACAGCGGATGGCTACACCTTC.

The rearrangement links TRBV7-2 to TRBJ1-5, with D tentatively TRBD1 (6 bases). Germline V lookup: CDR1 SGHTA, CDR2 FQGNSA. This CDR3 comprises 13 residues. V was shortened by 4 bases and J by 7 bases, with 11 bases between the two germline ends. CDR3 nucleotide sequence: TGTGCCAGCAGCTCAAACAGGGAACAGCCCCAGCATTTT. Its translation is CASSSNREQPQHF.

This clone was detected a few times. V gene TRBV14 combines with J gene TRBJ2-1, with TRBD2 identical over 14 bases. CDR3 length: 20 residues. The germline V gene has CDR1 SGHDN and CDR2 FVKESK. The ends lost 3 bases at V and 0 bases at J; junction bases unmatched: 10. The DNA of the CDR3 is TGTGCCAGCAGCCACCTGACTAGCGGGAGGGCCAGGAGCTCCTACAATGAGCAGTTCTTC. It encodes CASSHLTSGRARSSYNEQFF.

The V gene is TRBV6-1, the J gene TRBJ2-7; 8 nucleotides align to TRBD1. V dropped 4 bases and J dropped 1; count of bases not matched to a gene: 9. The CDR3 extends over 16 amino acids. Germline values: CDR1 MNHNS, CDR2 SASEGT. CDR3 amino acids: CASSVRPQGVSYEQYF. The CDR3 region has the DNA TGTGCCAGCAGTGTACGACCACAGGGGGTGTCCTACGAGCAGTACTTC.

In regard to this clone: A much larger clone sits a single nucleotide away, making a read error possible. V gene TRBV29-1 combines with J gene TRBJ1-1, with D tentatively TRBD1 (5 bases). Trimming removed 7 bases from V and 4 bases from J, with 10 bases in between. The CDR3 consists of 11 residues. CDR1 and CDR2 from the germline V gene are SQVTM and ANQGSEA. The CDR3: CSASGTTEAFF. In nucleotides, the CDR3 is TGCAGCGCTTCAGGGACCACTGAAGCTTTCTTT.